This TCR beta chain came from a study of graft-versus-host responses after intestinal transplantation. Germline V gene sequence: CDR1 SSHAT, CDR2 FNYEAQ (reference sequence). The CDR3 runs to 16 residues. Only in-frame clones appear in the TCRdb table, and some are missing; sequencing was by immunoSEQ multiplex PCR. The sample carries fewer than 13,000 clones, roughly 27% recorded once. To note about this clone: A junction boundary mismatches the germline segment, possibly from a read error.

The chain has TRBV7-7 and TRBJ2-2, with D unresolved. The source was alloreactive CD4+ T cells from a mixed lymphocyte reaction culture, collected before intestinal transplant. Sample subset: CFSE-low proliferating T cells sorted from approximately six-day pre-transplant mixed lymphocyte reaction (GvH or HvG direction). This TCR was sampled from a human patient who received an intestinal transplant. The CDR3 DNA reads TGTGCTAGCAGCCCCCTATTGAGGCCGAACACCGGGGAGCTGTTTTTT. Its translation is CASSPLLRPNTGELFF.